A selection of T cell receptor beta chains follows, all from one sample in a study of blood T cell repertoires in COVID-19. Using immunoSEQ multiplex PCR, the repertoire was profiled, and TCRdb retains in-frame clones only, with some absent. Of 150,000 to 200,000 clones listed, 80% to 90% were seen once; the top ten hold around 9.9%. The specimen was peripheral blood. These receptors were taken from a woman in her sixties with COVID-19, enrolled during active disease. Both conserved end residues are part of each CDR3. D genes are given only for firm matches.

d_call: NA; cdr3_length: 15; j_call: TRBJ2-2; v_call: TRBV4-3; cdr3_aa: CASGRTRTNTGELFF; cdr3_nt: TGCGCCAGCGGACGGACACGTACGAACACCGGGGAGCTGTTTTTT
d_call: TRBD1; cdr3_length: 15; j_call: TRBJ1-4; v_call: TRBV6-5; cdr3_aa: CASRDRGATNEKLFF; cdr3_nt: TGTGCCAGCAGGGACAGGGGTGCAACTAATGAAAAACTGTTTTTT
d_call: NA; cdr3_length: 19; j_call: TRBJ2-6; v_call: TRBV5-1; cdr3_aa: CASSLLQGWFASGANVLTF; cdr3_nt: TGCGCCAGCAGCTTGTTACAGGGTTGGTTTGCCTCTGGGGCCAACGTCCTGACTTTC
d_call: TRBD1; cdr3_length: 17; j_call: TRBJ1-3; v_call: TRBV30; cdr3_aa: CAWRGLGQDLSGNTIYF; cdr3_nt: TGTGCCTGGAGGGGACTAGGACAGGACCTCTCTGGAAACACCATATATTTT
d_call: TRBD1; cdr3_length: 16; j_call: TRBJ2-4; v_call: TRBV19; cdr3_aa: CASSIITGGTKNIQYF; cdr3_nt: TGTGCCAGTAGTATAATCACAGGGGGTACCAAAAACATTCAGTACTTC
d_call: TRBD2; cdr3_length: 13; j_call: TRBJ2-1; v_call: TRBV2; cdr3_aa: CASYGLAGFEQFF; cdr3_nt: TGTGCCAGCTACGGACTAGCGGGATTTGAGCAGTTCTTC
d_call: NA; cdr3_length: 11; j_call: TRBJ2-7; v_call: TRBV5-1; cdr3_aa: CASTGVYEQYF; cdr3_nt: TGCGCCTCAACTGGAGTTTACGAGCAGTACTTC
d_call: TRBD1; cdr3_length: 13; j_call: TRBJ1-2; v_call: TRBV5-1; cdr3_aa: CASSPDRTYGYTF; cdr3_nt: TGCGCCAGCAGCCCGGACAGGACGTATGGCTACACCTTC
d_call: TRBD2; cdr3_length: 16; j_call: TRBJ2-7; v_call: TRBV19; cdr3_aa: CASTLSGTSGSYEQYF; cdr3_nt: TGTGCCAGTACCCTATCCGGGACTAGCGGGAGCTACGAGCAGTACTTC
d_call: TRBD2; cdr3_length: 15; j_call: TRBJ2-7; v_call: TRBV5-1; cdr3_aa: CASSLFPSGRYEQYF; cdr3_nt: TGCGCCAGCAGCTTGTTTCCTAGCGGGAGGTACGAGCAGTACTTC
d_call: TRBD2; cdr3_length: 17; j_call: TRBJ2-3; v_call: TRBV6-2/TRBV6-3; cdr3_aa: CASSYSRLAGGERTQYF; cdr3_nt: TGTGCCAGCAGTTACTCTAGGCTAGCGGGAGGAGAAAGGACGCAGTATTTT
d_call: NA; cdr3_length: 12; j_call: TRBJ2-7; v_call: TRBV30; cdr3_aa: CAWSRWEDEQYF; cdr3_nt: TGTGCCTGGAGTCGTTGGGAGGACGAGCAGTACTTC
d_call: NA; cdr3_length: 14; j_call: TRBJ1-1; v_call: TRBV28; cdr3_aa: CASSLPGVNTEAFF; cdr3_nt: TGTGCCAGCAGTTTACCAGGGGTTAACACTGAAGCTTTCTTT
d_call: TRBD1; cdr3_length: 14; j_call: TRBJ1-6; v_call: TRBV6-5; cdr3_aa: CASSYRDSNSPLHF; cdr3_nt: TGTGCCAGCAGTTACAGGGACAGTAATTCACCCCTCCACTTT
d_call: NA; cdr3_length: 14; j_call: TRBJ1-1; v_call: TRBV18; cdr3_aa: CASSGGPGRAEAFF; cdr3_nt: TGTGCCAGCTCCGGGGGGCCAGGGCGGGCTGAAGCTTTCTTT
d_call: NA; cdr3_length: 17; j_call: TRBJ1-1; v_call: TRBV19; cdr3_aa: CASSTVRGIASNTEAFF; cdr3_nt: TGTGCCAGTAGTACCGTGCGGGGAATTGCCTCGAACACTGAAGCTTTCTTT
d_call: NA; cdr3_length: 15; j_call: TRBJ1-4; v_call: TRBV9; cdr3_aa: CASSVDGGVNEKLFF; cdr3_nt: TGTGCCAGCAGCGTAGACGGGGGGGTTAATGAAAAACTGTTTTTT